The 26 T cell receptor beta chains listed next were all sequenced from one sample in a study of coeliac disease. The protocol was immunoSEQ multiplex PCR, while the TCRdb copy is restricted to in-frame clones and leaves out a portion. The sample includes 7,500 to 9,500 clones, around three fifths of them seen just once. The sample taken for sequencing was intraepithelial lymphocytes from the gut. The receptors originated from a woman in her sixties or seventies with celiac disease.

CDR3 loop: CASSLGWAGSYEQYF. The CDR3 bases are TGCGCCAGCAGCTTGGGCTGGGCAGGCTCCTACGAGCAGTACTTC. The chain joins TRBV5-1 to TRBJ2-7; D gene ambiguous. This CDR3 spans 15 amino acids. Trimming cost V 0 bases and J 0 bases, with 10 bases left between them. CDR1 is SGHRS and CDR2 is YFSETQ in the germline V gene.

This CDR3 reads CASSYADNRRNGYTF. The CDR3, as DNA: TGTGCCAGCAGTTACGCGGACAATAGAAGGAATGGCTACACCTTC. The chain links TRBV6-5 to TRBJ1-2, with D possibly matching TRBD1 (5 bases). CDR1 is MNHEY, CDR2 SVGAGI, per germline. This CDR3 has 15 amino acids. V was trimmed by 2 bases and J by 6 bases, leaving 16 bases between them.

This clone is large within its sample. V gene TRBV7-9 combines with J gene TRBJ2-7, with 7 positions matching TRBD2. CDR1 and CDR2 (germline): SEHNR, FQNEAQ (reference sequence). The CDR3 extends over 15 amino acids. J was trimmed by 7 bases and V by 1 base; bases with no gene match: 10. CDR3 nucleotide sequence: TGTGCCAGCAGCTTAGAGGTGGGAGGGCCTCGGGAGCAGTACTTC. Translating gives CASSLEVGGPREQYF.

The genes are TRBV4-1 and TRBJ2-3; 8 bases match TRBD2. The CDR3 is 16 amino acids. CDR1 MGHRA and CDR2 YSYEKL come from the germline V gene. Trimming at V came to 4 bases and at J to 2 bases, leaving 8 bases not matched to a gene. The CDR3 DNA is TGCGCCAGCAGCCTCGACCGGGGGGGATTCACAGATACGCAGTATTTT. Its protein product is CASSLDRGGFTDTQYF.

This CDR3 reads CASSPGPGSPLHF. In DNA, the CDR3 is TGTGCCAGCTCACCTGGGCCCGGTTCACCCCTCCACTTT. J is TRBJ1-6 and V is TRBV18; D remains ambiguous. Trimming took off 3 bases at V and 9 bases at J, with 9 bases between the two ends. There are 13 residues in the CDR3. Germline V gives CDR1 KGHSH, CDR2 LQKENI. Based on the CDR3 plus reference TRBV18 and TRBJ1-6, the full variable domain is NAGVMQNPRHLVRRRGQEARLRCSPMKGHSHVYWYRQLPEEGLKFMVYLQKENIIDESGMPKERFSAEFPKEGPSILRIQQVVRGDSAAYFCASSPGPGSPLHFGNGTRLTVT.

Notes on this clone: This specimen includes other DNA sequences encoding the same CDR3. This rearrangement joins TRBV27 to TRBJ2-5; D is undetermined. Trimming took off 3 bases at V and 4 bases at J, with 3 bases between the two ends. The CDR3 sequence is 11 residues long. Germline CDR1 and CDR2: MNHEY and SMNVEV (reference sequence). CDR3: CASSFRETQYF. CDR3 bases: TGTGCCAGCAGTTTTCGAGAGACCCAGTACTTC.

The chain carries TRBV4-3 and TRBJ1-6; 7 bases match TRBD1. Germline V lookup: CDR1 LGHNA, CDR2 YSLEER. The length of the CDR3 is 16 residues. The V gene end was trimmed by 1 base and the J gene end by 6 bases; junction bases not matched to a gene: 6. The CDR3 loop is CASSQAPGTVNSPLHF. The CDR3 DNA follows: TGCGCCAGCAGCCAAGCCCCGGGGACAGTTAATTCACCCCTCCACTTT.

This clone is labeled medium-sized. CDR3 DNA: TGTGCCAGCTCAACGGTCAATGAGCAGTTCTTC. This translates into CASSTVNEQFF. V and J are TRBV18 and TRBJ2-1, with D hard to call. Germline V gene data show CDR1 as KGHSH and CDR2 as LQKENI. The CDR3 has 11 residues. Trimming left V 5 bases short and J 6 bases short, with 5 bases between.

V usage is TRBV7-9 and J usage is TRBJ2-5; no clear D gene. Looked up from germline, CDR1 is SEHNR and CDR2 is FQNEAQ (reference sequence). Trimming shortened V by 5 bases and J by 5 bases, and 9 bases separated the two germline ends. The CDR3 totals 12 residues. CDR3 residues: CASSRSRETQYF. For the CDR3, the DNA is TGTGCCAGCAGCCGTTCCCGGGAGACCCAGTACTTC. Complete variable domain (other parts from reference TRBV7-9 and TRBJ2-5): DTGVSQNPRHKITKRGQNVTFRCDPISEHNRLYWYRQTLGQGPEFLTYFQNEAQLEKSRLLSDRFSAERPKGSFSTLEIQRTEQGDSAMYLCASSRSRETQYFGPGTRLLVL.

This chain uses TRBV4-1 with TRBJ1-6; no clear D gene. Germline values: CDR1 MGHRA, CDR2 YSYEKL. CDR3 length equals 12 residues. Trimming left V 6 bases short and J 14 bases short, with 14 bases between. As DNA, the CDR3 is TGCGCCAGCAGGGCGGGAAGGACGGCCCTCCACTTT. Amino acid sequence: CASRAGRTALHF.

The sample holds a few counts of this clone. V gene TRBV19 combines with J gene TRBJ2-1, with 9 bases matching TRBD2. CDR1 is LNHDA, CDR2 SQIVND, per germline (reference sequence). The CDR3 has 16 amino acids. Unmatched junction bases numbered 9, after V lost 1 base and J lost 8 bases. The CDR3 sequence: CASSIVLAGGPYEQFF. CDR3 bases: TGTGCCAGTAGTATAGTATTGGCGGGGGGGCCGTATGAGCAGTTCTTC.

The CDR3 DNA follows: TGCGCCAGCAGTGGGGCAGGGGTGGGTGAAGCTTTCTTT. Its translation is CASSGAGVGEAFF. The chain uses TRBV10-2 and TRBJ1-1, with a weak D call TRBD1 (6 bases). This CDR3 comprises 13 residues. Germline V gene sequence: CDR1 WSHSY, CDR2 SAAADI. Trimming stripped 4 bases from V and 7 bases from J, with 13 bases between.

This sequence joins TRBV2 and TRBJ2-7; D might be TRBD1 (6 bases). This CDR3 contains 14 residues. V was shortened by 8 bases and J by 0 bases, with 14 bases between the two germline ends. Germline values: CDR1 SNHLY, CDR2 FYNNEI. The chain's CDR3 is CASAQGSSSYEQYF. Written as DNA, the CDR3 is TGTGCCAGCGCCCAGGGGTCTAGCTCCTACGAGCAGTACTTC.

About this clone: The junction does not match germline at one end; this may be a read error. The chain has TRBV11-3 and TRBJ2-1, with 9 nucleotides matching TRBD2. The CDR3 has 15 residues. Germline values: CDR1 SGHNT, CDR2 YENEEA. The chain's CDR3 is CASSAGGELYSEQFF. The CDR3 coding sequence is TGTGCCAGCAGTGCGGGGGGGGAACTCTACAGTGAGCAGTTCTTC. Full variable domain (rest looked up from reference TRBV11-3 and TRBJ2-1): EAGVVQSPRYKIIEKKQPVAFWCNPISGHNTLYWYLQNLGQGPELLIRYENEEAVDDSQLPKDRFSAERLKGVDSTLKIQPAELGDSAVYLCASSAGGELYSEQFFGPGTRLTVL.

Here the CDR3 reads CASSQTGQGIQPQHF. The CDR3 region has the DNA TGTGCCAGCAGTCAAACTGGACAGGGGATCCAGCCCCAGCATTTT. The chain uses TRBV28 and TRBJ1-5; 9 bases are shared with TRBD1. The J segment lost 7 bases and the V segment lost 5 bases, leaving 9 bases of the junction unmatched. Germline V gene data show CDR1 as MDHEN and CDR2 as SYDVKM. This CDR3 is built from 15 residues.

The chain has TRBV15 and TRBJ2-3; 9 nucleotides agree with TRBD2. CDR3 length: 15 residues. Trimming took 5 bases from V and 1 from J; bases not matched to a gene: 4. Looked up from germline, CDR1 is LNHNV and CDR2 is YYDKDF (reference sequence). The DNA of the CDR3 is TGTGCCACCAGCGTAGCGGGGGATGGCACAGATACGCAGTATTTT. It yields the protein CATSVAGDGTDTQYF.

The rearrangement uses TRBV7-6 and TRBJ1-1; 7 positions agree with TRBD1. The ends lost 5 bases at V and 1 base at J; junction bases unmatched: 7. The length of the CDR3 is 15 residues. CDR1 SGHVS and CDR2 FNYEAQ come from the germline V gene. CDR3 residues: CASSPRQGANTEAFF. In DNA form, the CDR3 reads TGTGCCAGCAGCCCCCGACAGGGCGCGAACACTGAAGCTTTCTTT.

This clone was observed a few times. The rearrangement links TRBV28 to TRBJ1-5; 9 bases match TRBD1. V trimming: 2 bases; J trimming: 6 bases; junction bases outside the gene matches: 8. CDR3 length: 16 residues. Germline CDR1 reads MDHEN; CDR2 reads SYDVKM. The CDR3 is CASSLSWTGVIQPQHF. In nucleotides, the CDR3 is TGTGCCAGCAGTTTAAGTTGGACAGGGGTTATTCAGCCCCAGCATTTT.

This CDR3 is CASSPRTGNTDTQYF. The CDR3 coding sequence is TGCGCCAGCAGCCCCCGGACAGGAAACACAGATACGCAGTATTTT. The rearrangement uses TRBV4-3 and TRBJ2-3; TRBD1 matches 7 bases. The V segment lost 4 bases and the J segment 2 bases; nucleotides outside the gene matches: 6. The germline gives CDR1 LGHNA, CDR2 YSLEER. The CDR3 runs to 15 residues.

The genes are TRBV28 and TRBJ1-5, with D possibly matching TRBD1 (5 bases). Per the germline V gene, CDR1 is MDHEN and CDR2 is SYDVKM. Trimming left V 4 bases short and J 0 bases short, with 16 bases between. This CDR3 comprises 17 residues. The CDR3 DNA is TGTGCCAGCAGTTCCGAGACGGGGGGGAATAGCAATCAGCCCCAGCATTTT. Protein: CASSSETGGNSNQPQHF.

This clone was picked up a small number of times. V and J are TRBV2 and TRBJ1-3; 7 nucleotides agree with TRBD1. Germline values: CDR1 SNHLY, CDR2 FYNNEI. The CDR3 has 13 residues. After removal of 6 bases from V and 7 bases from J, the junction contained 6 bases not matched to a gene. DNA of the CDR3: TGTGCCAGCAGCCGGGACAGTAGGAACACCATATATTTT. Translation: CASSRDSRNTIYF. Using reference TRBV2 and TRBJ1-3 for the parts outside the CDR3, the full variable domain is EPEVTQTPSHQVTQMGQEVILRCVPISNHLYFYWYRQILGQKVEFLVSFYNNEISEKSEIFDDQFSVERPDGSNFTLKIRSTKLEDSAMYFCASSRDSRNTIYFGEGSWLTVV.

The rearrangement joins TRBV9 to TRBJ2-7; 8 bases match TRBD1. Trimming cost V 4 bases and J 0 bases; bases outside gene matches: 6. Looked up from germline, CDR1 is SGDLS and CDR2 is YYNGEE. The CDR3 is 15 amino acids. The CDR3 DNA is TGTGCCAGCAGCCTCGGACAGGGCCACTCCTACGAGCAGTACTTC. As protein: CASSLGQGHSYEQYF.

The chain has TRBV4-2 and TRBJ2-5; D unresolved. The J call may be incorrect, as the DNA end agrees better with TRBJ2-7. CDR1 LGHNA and CDR2 YNFKEQ come from the germline V gene. The CDR3 runs 16 residues. CDR3 amino acids: CASSQGSLLSHYEQYF. The CDR3 DNA reads TGTGCCAGCAGCCAAGGCAGCCTCCTGAGCCACTACGAGCAGTACTTC.

This clone has more than one count but fewer than ten. The V and J genes are TRBV6-5 and TRBJ2-7, with TRBD2 identical over 10 bases. Germline CDR1 MNHEY, CDR2 SVGAGI. V lost 6 bases and J lost 0; bases outside the gene matches: 2. The CDR3 is made up of 14 amino acids. CDR3: CASSIAGGSYEQYF. The CDR3 nucleotides are TGTGCCAGCAGCATAGCGGGGGGCTCCTACGAGCAGTACTTC.

This clone was found a few times. The rearrangement uses TRBV5-5 and TRBJ1-4; no reliable D call. The germline V and J ends were trimmed by 3 bases and 5 bases, with 8 bases remaining between them. The CDR3 runs to 13 residues. Germline loops: CDR1 SGHKS, CDR2 YYEKEE (reference sequence). CDR3 residues: CASSSDGNEKLFF. In DNA, the CDR3 is TGTGCCAGCAGCTCCGACGGGAATGAAAAACTGTTTTTT.

V usage is TRBV7-9 and J usage is TRBJ1-5, with D unresolved. CDR1 and CDR2 (germline): SEHNR, FQNEAQ (reference sequence). V shed 0 bases and J shed 3 bases, with 6 bases lying between them. The CDR3 consists of 14 residues. The CDR3 region has the DNA TGTGCCAGCAGCTTAGCTGCGGACAATCAGCCCCAGCATTTT. Its translation is CASSLAADNQPQHF. Full variable domain (rest looked up from reference TRBV7-9 and TRBJ1-5): DTGVSQNPRHKITKRGQNVTFRCDPISEHNRLYWYRQTLGQGPEFLTYFQNEAQLEKSRLLSDRFSAERPKGSFSTLEIQRTEQGDSAMYLCASSLAADNQPQHFGDGTRLSIL.